This TCR beta chain was found in a study of post-analysis software for immune sequencing data. About the study: Relapsing-remitting, secondary progressive and progressive-relapsing courses of multiple sclerosis were included.

The CDR3 is 16 residues long. J lost 0 bases, V lost 3 bases, and 6 bases had no gene match. This clonotype has a handful of counts. The target antigen is unknown. Each TCR beta cDNA library carried unique molecular identifiers. TCRdb recomputed calls from the PCR reads with MiXCR, one row per CDR3 protein. The sample records under 900,000 distinct CDR3 sequences, around 50% being singletons. Study-level points and caveats: Strong co-clustering by F measure linked samples that shared a preparation batch. In patients, TRBV5-6, TRBV5-1 and TRBV20-1 belonged to roughly 5 TRBV segments found more frequently than in controls. Controls showed significantly higher normalized Chao1 diversity than did multiple sclerosis patients.

Sequencing was done on a sample of blood. The clonotype originates from a girl aged 5 to 17 with multiple sclerosis. The chain recombines TRBV12-3 or TRBV12-4 with TRBJ2-3; 7 bases fit TRBD2. The CDR3 sequence: CASSLDSGSSTDTQYF. The CDR3 DNA reads TGTGCCAGCAGTTTGGATAGCGGGTCTAGCACAGATACGCAGTATTTT.